One sample yielded the 28 T cell receptor delta chains listed below, sequenced in a study of gamma-delta T cells after stem cell transplantation. TCRdb called clones anew from the RT-PCR reads with CATT. Of approximately 600 delta-chain clones detected, roughly 5% appear once; the ten largest clones hold less than 75%. The sequencing sample was made of gamma-delta T cells. The receptor set was obtained from a human donor. It is not recorded whose cells these are; they may come from a transplant donor.

This clone has a handful of counts. Only one base separates this from a far larger clonotype, so it likely reflects a read error. In the same sample, other DNA sequences code for this CDR3. The DNA for the CDR3 is TGTGCCTGTGACACCGTCGGAGCCGTGGCTGATAAACTCATCTTT. Translated, it gives CACDTVGAVADKLIF. The V and J genes are TRDV2 and TRDJ1; D is ambiguous. V lost 0 bases to trimming and J lost 5 bases, with 15 bases between them. The CDR3 has 15 residues. CDR1 and CDR2 from the germline V gene are GEAIGNYY and EKD.

This clone appeared a few times. A far larger clone is off by one base, so a read error is likely. The chain employs TRDV1 and TRDJ1, with 8 nucleotides matching TRDD3. V shed 5 bases, J shed 3 bases, and the junction held 32 bases outside the gene matches. This CDR3 contains 23 residues. Germline V gene lookup returns CDR1 TSWWSYY and CDR2 QGS. The CDR3 DNA sequence: TGTGCTCTTGGGACCCGTGCATTTCGACCGTCACTGGGGGCTACTATGAGGTCCGATAAACTCATCTTT. This gives the protein CALGTRAFRPSLGATMRSDKLIF.

In the case of this clone: The junction shows a germline mismatch at one end, possibly a read error. V and J are TRDV1 and TRDJ1; 7 positions agree with TRDD3. This CDR3 contains 15 residues. Germline V gene lookup returns CDR1 TSWWSYY and CDR2 QGS. CDR3 nucleotides: TGTGCTCCTGGGGAACTTTGGGGGGGGATCGATAAACTCATCTTT. It encodes CAPGELWGGIDKLIF.

The table lists this clone with a few counts. A far larger clone is just one base off, so this is likely a read error. The same CDR3 arises from other DNA sequences in this sample as well. The chain employs TRDV1 and TRDJ2; 13 bases align to TRDD3. The germline V gene encodes CDR1 TSWWSYY and CDR2 QGS. The CDR3 runs to 27 residues. The CDR3 reads CALGELPLPFPTIYWGIRSALTAQLFF. The CDR3 DNA reads as TGTGCTCTTGGGGAATTACCACTTCCCTTTCCTACAATATACTGGGGGATACGCTCTGCTTTGACAGCGCAACTCTTCTTT.

A few counts support this clone. The amino acid sequence in TCRdb belongs to a much larger clone and departs from this DNA's translation at residue 6, likely a sequencing read error; the sequence shown is translated from the DNA. The chain recombines TRDV2 with TRDJ1; 9 bases are a match to TRDD3. Per the germline V gene, CDR1 is GEAIGNYY and CDR2 is EKD. This CDR3 is 18 amino acids long. V was clipped by 3 bases and J by 0 bases; unmatched bases: 13. The CDR3 bases are TGTGCCTGTGACCCCATACTCTGGGGGGATACCCACACCGATAAACTCATCTTT. Protein product: CACDPILWGDTHTDKLIF.

Turning to this clone: This likely reflects a read error, since a far larger clone is one base away. Other DNA variants within this sample encode the same CDR3. The chain couples TRDV2 to TRDJ1; 8 bases align to TRDD3. V was pared by 1 base and J by 1 base, with 13 bases of the junction left unmatched. CDR3 size: 18 residues. Germline V lookup: CDR1 GEAIGNYY, CDR2 EKD. CDR3 region: CACDTLHPVGDLTDKLIF. In DNA, the CDR3 is TGTGCCTGTGACACTCTCCATCCCGTGGGGGATCTCACCGATAAACTCATCTTT.

By share, this clone counts as medium-sized. With only one base between it and a far larger clone, this is likely a read error. The gene calls are TRDV2 and TRDJ1, with D hard to call. CDR3 length equals 14 residues. CDR1 is GEAIGNYY and CDR2 is EKD in the germline V gene. The CDR3 DNA reads as TGTGCCTGTGGCACCGTTGGGTTCACCGATAAACTCATCTTT. Its protein is CACGTVGFTDKLIF.

By share, this clone counts as medium-sized. With only one base between it and a far larger clone, this is likely a read error. This chain links TRDV2 with TRDJ1, with D maybe TRDD3 (5 bases). The V gene lost 0 bases and the J gene lost 1 base, with 8 bases spanning the gap. The length of the CDR3 is 14 residues. CDR1 is GEAIGNYY, CDR2 EKD, per germline. The CDR3: CACDTAGFTDKLIF. The CDR3 DNA reads TGTGCCTGTGACACCGCTGGGTTCACCGATAAACTCATCTTT.

As to this clone: The protein TCRdb gives is from a much larger clone and does not agree with this DNA's translation at residue 4, likely a read error; the protein shown here comes from the DNA. This sequence joins TRDV2 and TRDJ1; D is unclear. From germline, CDR1 is GEAIGNYY and CDR2 EKD. The CDR3 has 15 residues. CDR3 in amino acids: CACATVGAVADKLIF. CDR3 coding DNA: TGTGCCTGTGCCACCGTCGGAGCCGTGGCCGATAAACTCATCTTT.

This clone was counted a few times. The protein TCRdb lists belongs to a much larger clone and differs from this DNA's translation at residue 9, which points to a read error; the protein shown is made from the DNA. The chain has TRDV2 and TRDJ1, with TRDD3 matching over 7 bases. CDR1 is GEAIGNYY and CDR2 is EKD in the germline V gene. The CDR3 is 18 amino acids. Trimming removed 1 base from V and 1 base from J; junction bases left unmatched: 14. CDR3 DNA sequence: TGTGCCTGTGACACACTTACTGGGGAATACATTGGCACCGATAAACTCATCTTT. Translated, it gives CACDTLTGEYIGTDKLIF.

As regards this clone: TCRdb's protein, taken from a much larger clone, differs from this DNA's translation at residue 14, likely owing to a read error; the protein displayed comes from the DNA. The V gene is TRDV2, the J gene TRDJ3, with 12 bases that match TRDD3. This CDR3 has 19 residues. Germline V gives CDR1 GEAIGNYY, CDR2 EKD. For the CDR3, the DNA is TGTGCCTGTGACACCGTACTGGGGGATACCTCCTGGGACGCCCGACAGATGTTTTTC. It is translated as CACDTVLGDTSWDARQMFF.

Note on this clone: A far larger clone is a single base away, which makes a read error likely. The chain recombines TRDV2 with TRDJ3; 12 bases line up with TRDD3. This CDR3 region has 19 residues. In germline, CDR1 is GEAIGNYY, CDR2 EKD. The CDR3 nucleotides read TGTGCCTTTGACACCGTACTGGGGGATACCTCCTGGGACACCCGACAGATGTTTTTC. Its protein product is CAFDTVLGDTSWDTRQMFF.

To note about this clone: The translation of this DNA and the TCRdb protein of a much larger clone differ at residue 9, probably owing to a read error; the protein shown here is translated from the DNA. The chain carries TRDV2 and TRDJ2; 7 bases match TRDD3. This CDR3 spans 15 amino acids. With V trimmed by 4 bases and J by 3 bases, 7 bases remained unmatched. Germline CDR1 reads GEAIGNYY; CDR2 reads EKD. The CDR3 DNA follows: TGTGCCTGTGATACACTACTGGGGATGACAGCACAACTCTTCTTT. The encoded protein is CACDTLLGMTAQLFF.

With regard to this clone: A far larger clone is one base from this, pointing to a likely read error. Other DNA variants within this sample encode the same CDR3. This sequence joins TRDV2 and TRDJ1; 8 bases agree with TRDD3. Germline assignment: CDR1 GEAIGNYY and CDR2 EKD. This CDR3 comprises 18 residues. V lost 1 base to trimming and J lost 1 base; unmatched junction nucleotides: 13. CDR3 sequence reads: CACDTLHPVGDLTDKLIF. The DNA of the CDR3 is TGTGCCTGTGACACTCTTCACCCCGTGGGGGATCTCACCGATAAACTCATCTTT.

The table lists this clone with a few counts. TCRdb shows a much larger clone's protein in place of this DNA's translation, and the two differ at residue 17, likely through a read error; the protein shown is translated from the DNA. CDR3 bases: TGTGCTCTTGGGGTTCCTTCCTGGGGATACGGCGATTACACCGATAAACCCATCTTT. Residues: CALGVPSWGYGDYTDKPIF. The chain uses TRDV1 and TRDJ1; 9 nucleotides align to TRDD3. CDR3 length: 19 amino acids. Germline-derived CDR1 and CDR2 are TSWWSYY and QGS.

Points on this clone: A read error likely explains this, since a far larger clone differs by one base. The same CDR3 arises from other DNA sequences in this sample as well. This chain uses TRDV2 with TRDJ1; TRDD3 matches 8 bases. CDR1 is GEAIGNYY and CDR2 is EKD in the germline V gene. The CDR3 consists of 18 residues. With V trimmed by 4 bases and J by 1 base, 16 bases remained unmatched. CDR3: CACDTLHPVGDLTDKLIF. The CDR3 DNA follows: TGTGCCTGTGATACTCTTCATCCCGTGGGGGATCTCACCGATAAACTCATCTTT.

On this clone itself: This probably arose from a read error, given a far larger clone one base away. This sample also contains other DNA sequences that code for the same CDR3. The chain joins TRDV2 to TRDJ1, with D unclear. In germline, CDR1 is GEAIGNYY, CDR2 EKD. V shed 0 bases and J shed 5 bases, with 15 bases lying between them. CDR3 length equals 15 residues. CDR3 in amino acids: CACDTVGAVADKLIF. For the CDR3, the DNA is TGTGCCTGTGACACCGTCGGAGCCGTGGCGGATAAACTCATCTTT.

This clone showed up just a few times. The genes are TRDV2 and TRDJ1; 9 bases fit TRDD3. The CDR3 consists of 20 residues. CDR1 is GEAIGNYY and CDR2 is EKD in the germline V gene. J was trimmed by 5 bases and V by 3 bases; bases with no gene match: 24. The CDR3 is CACDAITGGPRAEAIDKLIF. The CDR3 DNA is TGTGCCTGTGACGCGATTACTGGGGGACCCCGGGCCGAGGCCATTGATAAACTCATCTTT.

This clone was found a few times. TCRdb's protein, taken from a much larger clone, differs from this DNA's translation at residue 15, likely owing to a read error; the protein displayed comes from the DNA. The chain's CDR3 is CACDAITGGQPSDKPIF. For the CDR3, the DNA is TGTGCCTGTGACGCGATTACTGGGGGACAACCGAGCGATAAACCCATCTTT. The genes are TRDV2 and TRDJ1; 9 bases fit TRDD3. The CDR3 totals 17 residues. The germline V gene has CDR1 GEAIGNYY and CDR2 EKD.

This clone was counted a few times. TCRdb shows a much larger clone's protein in place of this DNA's translation, and the two differ at residue 17, likely through a read error; the protein shown is translated from the DNA. The chain joins TRDV2 to TRDJ1; 12 bases map to TRDD3. The CDR3 is made up of 18 amino acids. Per the germline V gene, CDR1 is GEAIGNYY and CDR2 is EKD. This CDR3 reads CACDTLTGGYIGTDKLTF. In DNA form, the CDR3 reads TGTGCCTGTGACACACTTACTGGGGGATACATTGGCACCGATAAACTCACCTTT.

By its share, this clone is medium-sized. This likely traces to a read error, being one base from a far larger clone. The chain employs TRDV1 and TRDJ1; 9 positions match TRDD3. The germline V gene has CDR1 TSWWSYY and CDR2 QGS. The length of the CDR3 is 19 residues. In nucleotides, the CDR3 is TGTGCTCTTGGGGTTCCTTCCTGGGGATACGGCGATTACACCGATAGACTCATCTTT. This encodes CALGVPSWGYGDYTDRLIF.

To note about this clone: The protein TCRdb lists belongs to a much larger clone and differs from this DNA's translation at residue 5, which points to a read error; the protein shown is made from the DNA. The rearrangement links TRDV1 to TRDJ1, with TRDD3 matching over 9 bases. The length of the CDR3 is 19 residues. Germline loops: CDR1 TSWWSYY, CDR2 QGS. V was pared by 5 bases and J by 0 bases, with 16 bases of the junction left unmatched. The DNA of the CDR3 is TGTGCTCTTGGGATTCCTTCCTGGGGATACGGCGATTACACCGATAAACTCATCTTT. Amino acid sequence: CALGIPSWGYGDYTDKLIF.

Points on this clone: A single base is all that separates this from a far larger clone, so a read error is likely. This rearrangement joins TRDV1 to TRDJ1; 13 nucleotides match TRDD3. Trimming took 0 bases from V and 2 from J; bases not matched to a gene: 27. The CDR3 contains 25 residues. Looked up from germline, CDR1 is TSWWSYY and CDR2 is QGS. Here the CDR3 reads CALGELSLPFTNMHWGIRQTDKLIF. The DNA of the CDR3 is TGTGCTCTTGGGGAACTATCCCTTCCTTTTACCAACATGCACTGGGGGATACGCCAAACCGATAAACTCATCTTT.

This clone is deemed medium-sized. One base separates it from a far larger clone, so it is likely a read error. The rearrangement links TRDV2 to TRDJ1; 12 nucleotides agree with TRDD3. Germline-derived CDR1 and CDR2 are GEAIGNYY and EKD. The trim removed 1 base at V and 1 base at J, leaving 9 bases unmatched. The CDR3 contains 18 residues. The CDR3 DNA sequence: TGTGCCTGTGACACACTTACTGGGGGATACATGGGCACCGATAAACTCATCTTT. It is translated as CACDTLTGGYMGTDKLIF.

This clone ranks as medium-sized. Given a far larger clone just one base away, this is likely a sequencing read error. Other nucleotide sequences from this sample produce the same CDR3. The rearrangement uses TRDV1 and TRDJ1; 8 bases line up with TRDD3. The CDR3 runs 23 residues. Germline V gives CDR1 TSWWSYY, CDR2 QGS. The junction had 32 bases not matched to a gene; V was cut back by 5 bases and J by 3 bases. CDR3: CALGTRAFRPPLGATMRSDKLIF. The DNA for the CDR3 is TGTGCTCTTGGGACCCGTGCATTTCGACCACCACTGGGGGCTACTATGAGGTCCGATAAACTCATCTTT.

By sample share, this clone is medium-sized. The likely explanation is a read error, given a far larger clone one base away. J is TRDJ1 and V is TRDV1; 8 bases align to TRDD3. Trimming at V came to 5 bases and at J to 3 bases, leaving 32 bases not matched to a gene. The CDR3 runs 23 residues. Germline CDR1 reads TSWWSYY; CDR2 reads QGS. The CDR3 is CALGPRAFRPPLGATMRSDKLIF. Written as DNA, the CDR3 is TGTGCTCTTGGGCCCCGTGCATTTCGACCGCCACTGGGGGCTACTATGAGGTCCGATAAACTCATCTTT.

The chain is built from TRDV1 and TRDJ1; TRDD3 agrees at 9 bases. CDR1 is TSWWSYY and CDR2 is QGS in the germline V gene. Trimming cost V 3 bases and J 0 bases; bases outside gene matches: 23. The CDR3 covers 22 residues. CDR3 residues: CALGDLHTGYWGTDPYTDKLIF. CDR3 sequence (DNA): TGTGCTCTTGGGGACCTCCATACGGGGTACTGGGGGACCGACCCGTACACCGATAAACTCATCTTT.

As concerns this clone: This likely traces to a read error, being one base from a far larger clone. Other DNA sequences in this specimen translate into the identical CDR3. The chain joins TRDV1 to TRDJ2; 12 nucleotides match TRDD3. Germline assignment: CDR1 TSWWSYY and CDR2 QGS. The V and J ends lost 5 bases and 17 bases, in that order; junction bases with no gene match: 42. CDR3 length: 24 residues. CDR3 amino acids: CALGPRGTLTSHYWGILLTAQLFF. As DNA, the CDR3 is TGTGCTCTTGGGCCCCGAGGGACGCTGACCTCTCATTACTGGGGGATACTTCTGACAGCACAGCTATTCTTT.